The 17 T cell receptor beta chains listed next were all sequenced from one sample in a study of T cell responses to AZD1222 COVID-19 vaccine (dated by TCRdb to the early 2020s). The method behind the library was the immunoSEQ multiplex PCR assay. Here the immuneACCESS table is served through TCRdb, limited to in-frame sequences with V and J called. Missing clones are a known gap in these copies; in checked studies unresolved V genes cover under half, and the rest lacks a known reason. In all, the sample holds about 150,000 clones, and roughly nine tenths of those were seen once. The ten largest clonotypes hold about 1.3% of the sample. The sample's time point, from its label and the paper: baseline before first vaccination. The specimen comprised peripheral blood, sampled on day 0 of AZD1222 vaccination. All receptors derive from an adult in good health.

The chain uses TRBV27 and TRBJ1-2; weak D call: TRBD1 (5 bases). V lost 5 bases, J lost 4 bases, and 17 bases lay in between. The CDR3 totals 15 residues. Germline V gene data show CDR1 as MNHEY and CDR2 as SMNVEV (reference sequence). The CDR3 here is CASSPRGEALYGYTF. CDR3 sequence (DNA): TGTGCCAGCAGTCCGAGAGGGGAAGCGCTCTATGGCTACACCTTC.

The chain couples TRBV19 to TRBJ1-2; D may be TRBD1 (6 bases). Trimming removed 7 bases at V and 2 bases at J, with 17 bases between. The CDR3 extends over 15 amino acids. CDR1 and CDR2 from the germline V gene are LNHDA and SQIVND (reference sequence). CDR3 in DNA: TGTGCCAGTATCACAGTGGGGGGCAGCAACTATGGCTACACCTTC. It encodes CASITVGGSNYGYTF.

The chain is built from TRBV14 and TRBJ2-5; D tentatively fits TRBD1 or TRBD2 (6 bases each). The CDR3 consists of 16 residues. The ends were cut back, 2 bases at V and 5 bases at J, with 18 bases in the middle. Germline values: CDR1 SGHDN, CDR2 FVKESK. CDR3 nucleotide sequence: TGTGCCAGCAGCCAATTGACAGCCGGGGGCCTGGAGACCCAGTACTTC. This sequence encodes CASSQLTAGGLETQYF.

This clone has just a few counts. This chain joins TRBV4-2 and TRBJ2-6, with D tentatively TRBD2 (5 bases). This CDR3 has 17 amino acids. Trimming cost V 2 bases and J 0 bases, with 11 bases left between them. Germline V lookup: CDR1 LGHNA, CDR2 YNFKEQ. As DNA, the CDR3 is TGTGCCAGCAGCCAACCGGGAAGCAACTCTGGGGCCAACGTCCTGACTTTC. Its translation: CASSQPGSNSGANVLTF.

The V gene is TRBV3-1 (or the pseudogene TRBV3-2), the J gene TRBJ1-4; D unclear. CDR3 length equals 14 residues. V was cut by 1 base and J by 8 bases, with 11 bases left in between. The germline CDR1 and CDR2 sequences are LGHDT and YNNKEL (reference sequence). The CDR3 DNA is TGTGCCAGCAGCCAAGGGACTTCCGGGGAAAAACTGTTTTTT. The encoded protein is CASSQGTSGEKLFF.

This clone came up once. This chain links TRBV28 with TRBJ2-7; a weak D match, TRBD2 (5 bases). The germline V gene encodes CDR1 MDHEN and CDR2 SYDVKM. The CDR3 runs to 14 residues. Trimming pared 3 bases from V and 2 bases from J, leaving 11 bases between. CDR3 nucleotide sequence: TGTGCCAGCAGTTTGGGAGAATGGACCTACGAGCAGTACTTC. Protein product: CASSLGEWTYEQYF.

The chain employs TRBV28 and TRBJ1-2; weak D call: TRBD1 (5 bases). Germline V gene lookup returns CDR1 MDHEN and CDR2 SYDVKM. Trimming left V 3 bases short and J 8 bases short, with 31 bases between. The CDR3 has 19 residues. The CDR3 region is CASSFFARTQVTPGGGYTF. The CDR3 nucleotides read TGTGCCAGCAGTTTTTTCGCGCGGACCCAAGTAACGCCCGGGGGGGGCTACACCTTC.

This chain connects TRBV12-3 or TRBV12-4 to TRBJ1-4; D call uncertain. Deletions cut 6 bases from V and 8 bases from J, with 13 bases between. This CDR3 has 13 amino acids. The CDR3 protein is CASSLPGREKLFF. In nucleotides, the CDR3 is TGTGCCAGCAGCCTCCCCGGACGGGAAAAACTGTTTTTT.

The chain has TRBV9 and TRBJ2-3, with unresolved D. Per the germline V gene, CDR1 is SGDLS and CDR2 is YYNGEE. V gave up 1 base and J gave up 0 bases, with 0 bases separating them. This CDR3 comprises 12 residues. In DNA form, the CDR3 reads TGTGCCAGCAGCGTAAGCACAGATACGCAGTATTTT. It encodes CASSVSTDTQYF.

V and J are TRBV13 and TRBJ1-3; D is ambiguous. CDR1 is PRHDT and CDR2 is FYEKMQ in the germline V gene (reference sequence). This CDR3 is 16 amino acids long. The V and J ends lost 5 bases and 0 bases respectively, with 14 bases between them. In nucleotides, the CDR3 is TGTGCCAGCAGCCCCCCCCCTTCGGGCTCTGGAAACACCATATATTTT. Its protein product is CASSPPPSGSGNTIYF.

The V and J genes are TRBV11-2 and TRBJ1-2, with TRBD1 as a possible D gene (6 bases). The germline V and J ends were trimmed by 5 bases and 3 bases, with 16 bases remaining between them. Germline loops: CDR1 SGHAT, CDR2 FQNNGV. The CDR3 totals 15 residues. The DNA of the CDR3 is TGTGCCAGCAGCCTCCACAGGGACTCTGACTATGGCTACACCTTC. As protein: CASSLHRDSDYGYTF.

The chain links TRBV11-2 to TRBJ1-5; D remains ambiguous. V was clipped by 0 bases and J by 1 base, with 4 bases between them. The CDR3 loop spans 14 amino acids. CDR1 and CDR2 from the germline V gene are SGHAT and FQNNGV. This chain's CDR3 is CASSLEGSNQPQHF. DNA of the CDR3: TGTGCCAGCAGCTTAGAGGGGAGCAATCAGCCCCAGCATTTT. The variable domain in full, completed from reference TRBV11-2 and TRBJ1-5, reads EAGVAQSPRYKIIEKRQSVAFWCNPISGHATLYWYQQILGQGPKLLIQFQNNGVVDDSQLPKDRFSAERLKGVDSTLKIQPAKLEDSAVYLCASSLEGSNQPQHFGDGTRLSIL.

V usage is TRBV11-2 and J usage is TRBJ2-7; possibly TRBD2 for D (6 bases). This CDR3 has 12 amino acids. Germline-derived CDR1 and CDR2 are SGHAT and FQNNGV. Between the trimmed V and J ends, which lost 4 bases and 5 bases, there was a span of 9 bases. The CDR3 here is CASSSPSDEQYF. CDR3 coding DNA: TGTGCCAGCAGCTCCCCTAGCGACGAGCAGTACTTC. The variable domain in full, completed from reference TRBV11-2 and TRBJ2-7, reads EAGVAQSPRYKIIEKRQSVAFWCNPISGHATLYWYQQILGQGPKLLIQFQNNGVVDDSQLPKDRFSAERLKGVDSTLKIQPAKLEDSAVYLCASSSPSDEQYFGPGTRLTVT.

This sequence joins TRBV14 and TRBJ2-1, with 8 bases matching TRBD1. Germline CDR1 SGHDN, CDR2 FVKESK. This CDR3 is 16 amino acids long. J lost 4 bases, V lost 2 bases, and 7 bases had no gene match. The CDR3 is CASSQPGTGAYNEQFF. CDR3 DNA: TGTGCCAGCAGCCAACCCGGGACAGGAGCTTACAATGAGCAGTTCTTC.

The CDR3 reads CASRIASGLSTEAFF. CDR3 coding DNA: TGCGCCAGCAGGATTGCATCAGGGTTGAGCACTGAAGCTTTCTTT. The J gene is TRBJ1-1, the V gene TRBV5-1, with D possibly being TRBD1 (5 bases). Between the trimmed V and J ends, which lost 5 bases and 4 bases, there was a span of 18 bases. Germline lookup yields CDR1 SGHRS and CDR2 YFSETQ. This CDR3 is built from 15 residues.

The chain couples TRBV11-2 to TRBJ1-2; TRBD1 is a possible D gene (6 bases). CDR1 and CDR2 (germline): SGHAT, FQNNGV. Trimming shortened V by 5 bases and J by 3 bases, and 19 bases separated the two germline ends. The CDR3 is made up of 16 amino acids. In nucleotides, the CDR3 is TGTGCCAGCAGCGGAAAAGGGGGACACCCGGACTATGGCTACACCTTC. Protein product: CASSGKGGHPDYGYTF.

The rearrangement links TRBV7-6 to TRBJ1-6; perhaps TRBD1 as D (5 bases). Germline values: CDR1 SGHVS, CDR2 FNYEAQ. Trimming pared 5 bases from V and 5 bases from J, leaving 19 bases between. The CDR3 runs to 17 residues. The CDR3 loop is CASSPRPRARNNSPLHF. CDR3 nucleotide sequence: TGTGCCAGCAGCCCCCGGCCCAGGGCCCGAAATAATTCACCCCTCCACTTT.